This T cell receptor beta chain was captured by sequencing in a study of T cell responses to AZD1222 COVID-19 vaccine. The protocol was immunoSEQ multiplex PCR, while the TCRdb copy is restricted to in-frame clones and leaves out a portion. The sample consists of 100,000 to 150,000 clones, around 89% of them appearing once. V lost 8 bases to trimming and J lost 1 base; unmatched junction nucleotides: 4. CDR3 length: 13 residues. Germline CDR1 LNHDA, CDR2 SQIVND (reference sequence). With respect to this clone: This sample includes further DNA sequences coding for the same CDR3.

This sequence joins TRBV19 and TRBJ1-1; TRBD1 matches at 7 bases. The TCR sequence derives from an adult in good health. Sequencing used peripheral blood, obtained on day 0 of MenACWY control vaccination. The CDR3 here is CASSGGWNTEAFF. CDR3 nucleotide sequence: TGTGCCAGTTCAGGGGGTTGGAACACTGAAGCTTTCTTT.